Listed below are T cell receptor beta chains from one sample, sequenced in a study of CD8+ T cells in alopecia areata. Assay used: immunoSEQ multiplex PCR; TCRdb lists only in-frame clones, some missing. The data show under 250,000 clones, about 58% seen once. The sequencing used CD4+ T cells sorted from blood, collected at week 4, from a patient treated with tofacitinib. All receptors come from a human donor with alopecia areata. CDR3s include the opening cysteine and the closing phenylalanine or tryptophan. D genes are given only for firm matches. Clone size, where shown, is once, few, many, or a class for clones that have expanded.

j_call,d_call,clone_size,v_call,cdr3_nt,cdr3_aa
TRBJ2-3,-,-,TRBV29-1,TGCAGCGTAGATATTACAGATACGCAGTATTTT,CSVDITDTQYF
TRBJ2-5,-,-,TRBV29-1,TGCAGCGTGGGGGGCGCCAAGACAGGACCTCAAGAGACCCAGTACTTC,CSVGGAKTGPQETQYF
TRBJ1-2,TRBD1,-,TRBV29-1,TGCAGCGTTGACGGACAGGGGGCGCAGAGCTATGGCTACACCTTC,CSVDGQGAQSYGYTF
TRBJ1-2,-,-,TRBV29-1,TGCATTAGGAATGGCTACACCTTC,CIRNGYTF
TRBJ1-2,-,-,TRBV30,TGTGCCTGGAGTGAGGCTAACCTCTATGGCTACACCTTC,CAWSEANLYGYTF
TRBJ2-3,-,once,TRBV29-1,TGCAGCGGAGACAGAGCCACAGATACGCAGTATTTT,CSGDRATDTQYF
TRBJ2-3,TRBD1,-,TRBV29-1,TGCAGCGTTGAAGATCAGACAGGGCCAGATACGCAGTATTTT,CSVEDQTGPDTQYF
TRBJ1-3,-,few,TRBV7-6,TGTGCCAGCAGCTTACAAGTAAACCAGGGCCTCGCTCGTGGCAACACCATATATTTT,CASSLQVNQGLARGNTIYF
TRBJ2-3,-,-,TRBV9,TGTGCCAGCAGCTTCGCCGGGGACCCGCGCACCACAGATACGCAGTATTTT,CASSFAGDPRTTDTQYF
TRBJ2-1,-,-,TRBV5-1,TGCGCCAGCAGCGCGGGACAAGAGTACAATGAGCAGTTCTTC,CASSAGQEYNEQFF
TRBJ2-6,TRBD1,-,TRBV29-1,TGCAGCGTCGTACAGGGGGCTGGGGCCAACGTCCTGACTTTC,CSVVQGAGANVLTF
TRBJ1-1,-,few,TRBV28,TGTGCCAGCAGTTCCGGGGCCATGAACACTGAAGCTTTCTTT,CASSSGAMNTEAFF
TRBJ2-4,-,few,TRBV29-1,TGCAGCGGGGGGGCCAAAAACATTCAGTACTTC,CSGGAKNIQYF
TRBJ2-6,-,-,TRBV4-1,TGCGCCACCTACCCTTTGGGGGTACCCATCTCTGGGGCCAACGTCCTGACTTTC,CATYPLGVPISGANVLTF
TRBJ2-1,-,many,TRBV7-2,TGTGCCAGCAGCGACCCCCCGGGACAGCAGTTCTTC,CASSDPPGQQFF
TRBJ2-3,TRBD2,-,TRBV9,TGTGCCAGCAGCCCAGATCCCTTCGGGGGGGCGGCAGATACGCAGTATTTT,CASSPDPFGGAADTQYF
TRBJ1-4,-,-,TRBV5-6,TGTGCCAGCAGCTTCGCCCGCGCAACTAATGAAAAACTGTTTTTT,CASSFARATNEKLFF
TRBJ1-2,-,-,TRBV30,TGTGCCTGGAGTTTGGTTGGCTACACCTTC,CAWSLVGYTF
TRBJ1-2,-,-,TRBV18,TGTGCCAGCTCACCACGCGGCGGACCGGTGGAAGGCTACACCTTC,CASSPRGGPVEGYTF
TRBJ2-7,-,-,TRBV29-1,TGCAGCGTTGATGGGGGCCCCTACGAGCAGTACTTC,CSVDGGPYEQYF
TRBJ2-3,-,-,TRBV11-3,TGTGCCAGCAGCCCAGGGTACGCAGATACGCAGTATTTT,CASSPGYADTQYF
TRBJ1-1,-,-,TRBV29-1,TGCAGCGTGGGGGTCACTGAAGCTTTCTTT,CSVGVTEAFF
TRBJ1-5,-,-,TRBV7-8,TGTGCCAGCAGTCTACAGAACAGGGTAGTGGAACAGCCCCAGCATTTT,CASSLQNRVVEQPQHF
TRBJ2-5,-,-,TRBV4-1,TGCGCCAGCAGCCAAAACAGGGCAGAGACCCAGTACTTC,CASSQNRAETQYF
TRBJ2-1,-,few,TRBV9,TGTGCCAGCAGCGTAGTTCCCGCAGAGCAGTTCTTC,CASSVVPAEQFF
TRBJ2-3,-,-,TRBV4-3,TGCGCCAGCAGCCAAGATCCTGCTATAGCAGATACGCAGTATTTT,CASSQDPAIADTQYF
TRBJ1-2,TRBD1,-,TRBV9,TGTGCCAGCAGCATCGGACAGGGCAATGGCTACACCTTC,CASSIGQGNGYTF
TRBJ1-5,-,-,TRBV4-1,TGCGCCAGCAGCCAAGAGGGGAGCAATCAGCCCCAGCATTTT,CASSQEGSNQPQHF
TRBJ1-1,-,many,TRBV6-6,TGTGCCAGCAGTTACCGGCAGAGCATGAACACTGAAGCTTTCTTT,CASSYRQSMNTEAFF
TRBJ2-5,TRBD2,-,TRBV7-2,TGTGCCAGCGGAGCGGGGCTGAAGACCCAGTACTTC,CASGAGLKTQYF
TRBJ2-1,-,few,TRBV5-1,TGCGCCAGCAGCTTGGCCGGGTTGCCCTACAATGAGCAGTTCTTC,CASSLAGLPYNEQFF
TRBJ2-7,-,few,TRBV29-1,TGCAGCGTTGAAGGGCAATCCTCCTACGAGCAGTACTTC,CSVEGQSSYEQYF
TRBJ2-7,-,-,TRBV2,TGTGCCAGCAGTTTCGACGTCTACGAGCAGTACTTC,CASSFDVYEQYF
TRBJ2-7,-,-,TRBV29-1,TGCAGCGTTGATATCTACGGGGGCGCAGGTTCCTACGAGCAGTACTTC,CSVDIYGGAGSYEQYF
TRBJ2-5,-,-,TRBV15,TGTGCCACCAGCAGCGACGACCGCTACCAAGAGACCCAGTACTTC,CATSSDDRYQETQYF
TRBJ1-1,-,once,TRBV30,TGTGCCTGGAGTGTTTGGCCGAACACTGAAGCTTTCTTT,CAWSVWPNTEAFF
TRBJ2-7,TRBD1,-,TRBV9,TGTGCCAGCAGCGCCGGGACAGGGATCTACGAGCAGTACTTC,CASSAGTGIYEQYF
TRBJ2-7,TRBD2,-,TRBV2,TGTGCCAGCAGAGGACCTAGCGGGGGCCACGAGCAGTACTTC,CASRGPSGGHEQYF
TRBJ2-1,-,many,TRBV9,TGTGCCAGCAGCGTAGGCTCCTACAATGAGCAGTTCTTC,CASSVGSYNEQFF
TRBJ1-6,TRBD1,-,TRBV4-1,TGCGCCAGCAGCCAAACGGGACAGCCCTATAATTCACCCCTCCACTTT,CASSQTGQPYNSPLHF
TRBJ1-2,TRBD1,-,TRBV27,TGTGCCAGCACCGGAACAGGGGGCTGGGGCTACACCTTC,CASTGTGGWGYTF
TRBJ2-5,TRBD2,-,TRBV27,TGTGCCAGCAGTCCTTCAGCGGGGAACCAAGAGACCCAGTACTTC,CASSPSAGNQETQYF
TRBJ2-7,TRBD1,-,TRBV5-1,TGCGCCAGCAGCAGCAGGGGGCCCTCGTCCTACGAGCAGTACTTC,CASSSRGPSSYEQYF
TRBJ2-3,-,-,TRBV9,TGTGCCAGCAGCGTAGATCCGTTTAGCACAGATACGCAGTATTTT,CASSVDPFSTDTQYF
TRBJ2-1,-,-,TRBV9,TGTGCCAGCAGCGTGGGTTCTAGCACTGAGCAGTTCTTC,CASSVGSSTEQFF
TRBJ2-5,TRBD2,once,TRBV9,TGTGCCAGCAGCGTAGATCCTGGCGGGGGGTCCCAAGAGACCCAGTACTTC,CASSVDPGGGSQETQYF
TRBJ2-3,TRBD2,few,TRBV23-1,TGCGCCTCCAGCGGGGGAGGCACAGATACGCAGTATTTT,CASSGGGTDTQYF
TRBJ2-6,-,-,TRBV25-1,TGTGCCAGCAGAGAGGCCAACGTCCTGACTTTC,CASREANVLTF